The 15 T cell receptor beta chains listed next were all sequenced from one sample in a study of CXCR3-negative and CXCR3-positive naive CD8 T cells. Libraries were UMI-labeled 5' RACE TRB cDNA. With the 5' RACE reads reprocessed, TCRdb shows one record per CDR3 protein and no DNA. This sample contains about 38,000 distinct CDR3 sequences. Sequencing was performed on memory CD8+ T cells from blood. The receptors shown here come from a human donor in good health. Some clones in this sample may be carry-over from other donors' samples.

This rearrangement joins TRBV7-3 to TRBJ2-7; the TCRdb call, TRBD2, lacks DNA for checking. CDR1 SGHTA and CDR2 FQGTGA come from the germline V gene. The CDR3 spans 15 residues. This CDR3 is CASSLSSGSLYEQYF.

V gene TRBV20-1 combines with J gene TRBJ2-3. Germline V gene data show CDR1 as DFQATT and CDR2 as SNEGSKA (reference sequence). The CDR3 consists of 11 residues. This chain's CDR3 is CSARRKDTQYF.

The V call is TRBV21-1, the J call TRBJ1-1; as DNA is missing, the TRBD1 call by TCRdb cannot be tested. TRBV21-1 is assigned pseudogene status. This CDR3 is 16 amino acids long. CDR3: CASIRKHPTGITEAFF.

The CDR3 reads CASSQVYNEQFF. The chain uses TRBV6-2 or TRBV6-3 and TRBJ2-1. The length of the CDR3 is 12 residues. Germline assignment: CDR1 MNHEY and CDR2 SVGEGT.

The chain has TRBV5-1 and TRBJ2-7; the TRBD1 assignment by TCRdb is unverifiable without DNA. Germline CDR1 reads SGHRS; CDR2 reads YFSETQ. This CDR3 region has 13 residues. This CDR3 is CASTGTPTYEQYF.

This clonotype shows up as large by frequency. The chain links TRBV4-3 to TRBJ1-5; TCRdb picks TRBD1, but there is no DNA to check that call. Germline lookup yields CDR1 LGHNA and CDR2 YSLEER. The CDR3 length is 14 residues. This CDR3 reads CASSLDRGVQPQHF.

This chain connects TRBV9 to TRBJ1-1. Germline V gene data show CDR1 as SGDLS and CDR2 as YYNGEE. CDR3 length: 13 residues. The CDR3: CASSVAGNTEAFF.

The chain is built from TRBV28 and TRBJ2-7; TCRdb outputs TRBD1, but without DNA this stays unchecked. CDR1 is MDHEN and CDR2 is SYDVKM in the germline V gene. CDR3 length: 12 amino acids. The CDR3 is CASSRGLYEQYF.

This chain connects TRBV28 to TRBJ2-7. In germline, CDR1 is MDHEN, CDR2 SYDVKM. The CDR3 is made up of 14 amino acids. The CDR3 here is CASSSTVSSYEQYF.

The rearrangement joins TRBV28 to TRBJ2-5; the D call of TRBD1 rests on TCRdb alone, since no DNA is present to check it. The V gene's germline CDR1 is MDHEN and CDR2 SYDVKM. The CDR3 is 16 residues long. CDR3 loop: CASSPWTGVTAETQYF.

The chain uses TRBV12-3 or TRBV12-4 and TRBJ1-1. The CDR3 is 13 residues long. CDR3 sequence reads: CASRLGVNTEAFF.

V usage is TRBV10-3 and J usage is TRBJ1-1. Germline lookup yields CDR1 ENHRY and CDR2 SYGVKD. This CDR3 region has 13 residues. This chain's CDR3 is CAISERLNTEAFF.

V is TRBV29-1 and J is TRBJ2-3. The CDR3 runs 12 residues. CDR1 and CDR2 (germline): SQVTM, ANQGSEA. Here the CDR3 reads CSVPVSTDTQYF.

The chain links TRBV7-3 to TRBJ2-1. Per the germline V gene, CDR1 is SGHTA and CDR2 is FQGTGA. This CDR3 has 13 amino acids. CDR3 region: CASSPRTHNEQFF.

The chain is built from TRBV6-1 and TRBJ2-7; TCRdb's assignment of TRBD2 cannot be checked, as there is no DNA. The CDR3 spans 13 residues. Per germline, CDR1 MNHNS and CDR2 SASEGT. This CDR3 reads CATQRGEHYEQYF.